The 10 T cell receptor beta chains below come from one sample, sequenced in a study of shared clonotypes between healthy human individuals. Measured with immunoSEQ multiplex PCR; TCRdb has only the in-frame clones, and not every one. The repertoire holds over 1.5 million clones, with 98% as singletons. Sequenced sample: naive CD4+ T cells sorted from blood. Noted subset: CD45RA+ positively selected. The receptors derive from a man aged 30-40 years in good health.

The genes are TRBV28 and TRBJ2-5, with no clear D. Germline values: CDR1 MDHEN, CDR2 SYDVKM. The V end lost 2 bases, the J end lost 5 bases, and 12 bases lay between the germline ends. There are 14 residues in the CDR3. The CDR3 sequence: CASSLVRGVETQYF. CDR3 nucleotide sequence: TGTGCCAGCAGTTTAGTAAGAGGAGTTGAGACCCAGTACTTC.

The V and J genes are TRBV7-9 and TRBJ2-7; 11 nucleotides align to TRBD2. The length of the CDR3 is 12 residues. With 1 base clipped from V and 13 bases from J, the junction kept 3 bases outside the gene matches. Germline V CDR1 and CDR2: SEHNR, FQNEAQ (reference sequence). CDR3 sequence reads: CASSLDTSGSYF. The DNA for the CDR3 is TGTGCCAGCAGCTTAGATACTAGCGGGAGCTACTTC.

The chain recombines TRBV14 with TRBJ2-7; TRBD2 agrees at 11 bases. From germline, CDR1 is SGHDN and CDR2 FVKESK. This CDR3 is 15 amino acids long. V shed 3 bases and J 3 bases; nucleotides not matched to a gene: 4. The CDR3: CASSQGTSGNYEQYF. The CDR3 DNA is TGTGCCAGCAGCCAGGGGACTAGCGGCAACTACGAGCAGTACTTC.

This sequence joins TRBV7-2 and TRBJ2-3; 7 bases are a match to TRBD2. Germline CDR1 is SGHTA and CDR2 is FQGNSA. The CDR3 has 14 amino acids. V shed 2 bases, J shed 4 bases, and the junction held 3 bases outside the gene matches. CDR3 region: CASSLSTSADTQYF. CDR3 nucleotides: TGTGCCAGCAGCTTATCTACTAGCGCAGATACGCAGTATTTT.

The V and J genes are TRBV15 and TRBJ2-3; weak D call: TRBD2 (5 bases). Trimming pared 4 bases from V and 0 bases from J, leaving 8 bases between. This CDR3 spans 14 amino acids. Germline V gives CDR1 LNHNV, CDR2 YYDKDF (reference sequence). CDR3 DNA: TGTGCCACCAGCATCACTAGGAGCACAGATACGCAGTATTTT. Its protein product is CATSITRSTDTQYF.

On this clone: One end of the junction varies from germline; a read error may be responsible. The chain carries TRBV7-7 and TRBJ2-2; D unresolved. The germline CDR1 and CDR2 sequences are SSHAT and FNYEAQ (reference sequence). CDR3 length equals 14 residues. CDR3 bases: TGTGCTAGCAGCTTTAGACGGGACACCGGGGAGCTGTTTTTT. This gives the protein CASSFRRDTGELFF.

The chain employs TRBV5-5 and TRBJ1-2; D uncertain. With 4 bases removed from V and 8 bases from J, the gap between germline ends came to 18 bases. The CDR3 is 14 amino acids. Germline V CDR1 and CDR2: SGHKS, YYEKEE (reference sequence). The CDR3 region has the DNA TGTGCCAGCAGCCCGGTGGGCGAGGCTTGGGGCTACACCTTC. Translating it yields CASSPVGEAWGYTF.

The V gene is TRBV7-6, the J gene TRBJ2-6; 8 bases agree with TRBD1. V lost 3 bases and J lost 1; bases outside the gene matches: 5. CDR1 SGHVS and CDR2 FNYEAQ come from the germline V gene. This CDR3 is built from 17 residues. CDR3 sequence reads: CASSFGQGSSGANVLTF. The CDR3 DNA sequence: TGTGCCAGCAGCTTCGGACAGGGTTCTTCTGGGGCCAACGTCCTGACTTTC.

In its sample, this clone was seen once. V usage is TRBV18 and J usage is TRBJ2-7; D unresolved. Germline V lookup: CDR1 KGHSH, CDR2 LQKENI. The CDR3 runs 13 residues. V dropped 2 bases and J dropped 3 bases, with 8 bases sitting between them. The CDR3 protein is CASSPNRVYEQYF. CDR3 sequence (DNA): TGTGCCAGCTCACCAAACAGAGTCTACGAGCAGTACTTC. The whole variable domain, remainder taken from reference TRBV18 and TRBJ2-7, is NAGVMQNPRHLVRRRGQEARLRCSPMKGHSHVYWYRQLPEEGLKFMVYLQKENIIDESGMPKERFSAEFPKEGPSILRIQQVVRGDSAAYFCASSPNRVYEQYFGPGTRLTVT.

This clone was picked up one time. The chain's CDR3 is CASRQPGQGNYGYTF. DNA for the CDR3: TGTGCCAGCAGACAACCGGGACAGGGAAACTATGGCTACACCTTC. The rearrangement uses TRBV11-2 and TRBJ1-2, with TRBD1 matching 9 bases. J was trimmed by 2 bases and V by 6 bases; bases with no gene match: 7. This CDR3 spans 15 amino acids. CDR1 is SGHAT and CDR2 is FQNNGV in the germline V gene.